These T cell receptor beta chains were read from a single sample in a study of cytomegalovirus exposure and HLA in healthy donors. Here immunoSEQ multiplex PCR was the method, and the copy in TCRdb shows in-frame clones only, minus some. Here the sample spans more than 85,000 clones, roughly three quarters being singletons. Material: PBMCs. Receptors were obtained from a female donor in good health and CMV-seropositive. CDR3s include the opening cysteine and the closing phenylalanine or tryptophan. The D gene is left open where the match is weak. For some rows the clone size is stated as once, few or many, or as a class when expanded; others skip it.

clone_size: .; j_call: TRBJ2-2; v_call: TRBV25-1; d_call: TRBD2; cdr3_nt: TGTGCCAGCAGTGAGCCCGCTAGCGGGGGAAACACCGGGGAGCTGTTTTTT; cdr3_aa: CASSEPASGGNTGELFF
clone_size: .; j_call: TRBJ2-2; v_call: TRBV5-1; d_call: TRBD1; cdr3_nt: TGCGCCAGCAGCTTTACTGGGACAGGGGCTTCCGGGGAGCTGTTTTTT; cdr3_aa: CASSFTGTGASGELFF
clone_size: .; j_call: TRBJ2-1; v_call: TRBV11-3; d_call: .; cdr3_nt: TGTGCCAGCAGCTGGGGGCTGGGCAACTCCTACAATGAGCAGTTCTTC; cdr3_aa: CASSWGLGNSYNEQFF
clone_size: .; j_call: TRBJ1-4; v_call: TRBV27; d_call: .; cdr3_nt: TGTGCCAGCAGTTTATCGGGGGGGGGTGAAAAACTGTTTTTT; cdr3_aa: CASSLSGGGEKLFF
clone_size: .; j_call: TRBJ1-4; v_call: TRBV14; d_call: .; cdr3_nt: TGTGCCAGCAGCCAGGAACTGAGGGGGATAAATGAAAAACTGTTTTTT; cdr3_aa: CASSQELRGINEKLFF
clone_size: .; j_call: TRBJ2-1; v_call: TRBV7-2; d_call: .; cdr3_nt: TGTGCCAGCAGCCGGGTCCCCTCCTACAATGAGCAGTTCTTC; cdr3_aa: CASSRVPSYNEQFF
clone_size: .; j_call: TRBJ1-2; v_call: TRBV7-2; d_call: .; cdr3_nt: TGTGCCAGCAGCTTAGCGGTGTCAGGGATTACCTATGGCTACACCTTC; cdr3_aa: CASSLAVSGITYGYTF
clone_size: once; j_call: TRBJ2-1; v_call: TRBV7-9; d_call: TRBD2; cdr3_nt: TGTTCCAGCAGCCCCCGGACTAGCGGGGGGGCCGAGCAGTTCTTC; cdr3_aa: CSSSPRTSGGAEQFF
clone_size: .; j_call: TRBJ2-7; v_call: TRBV6-1; d_call: .; cdr3_nt: TGTGCCAGCAGTTATGGAGGAGGGGCCCCCGGGCAGTACTTC; cdr3_aa: CASSYGGGAPGQYF
clone_size: once; j_call: TRBJ1-6; v_call: TRBV6-1; d_call: .; cdr3_nt: TGTGCCAGCAGCGCCCGGGATTCACCCCTCCACTTT; cdr3_aa: CASSARDSPLHF
clone_size: few; j_call: TRBJ2-1; v_call: TRBV5-1; d_call: TRBD2; cdr3_nt: TGCGCCAGCAGCACCCCCCCGGGGGGCTACAATGAGCAGTTCTTC; cdr3_aa: CASSTPPGGYNEQFF
clone_size: .; j_call: TRBJ2-1; v_call: TRBV5-1; d_call: TRBD1; cdr3_nt: TGCGCCAGCAGCTCCACAGGGGGCACTGACAATGAGCAGTTCTTC; cdr3_aa: CASSSTGGTDNEQFF
clone_size: .; j_call: TRBJ1-1; v_call: TRBV27; d_call: TRBD1; cdr3_nt: TGTGCCAGCAGAGATTCACCGGGACAGGGGAAGACTGAAGCTTTCTTT; cdr3_aa: CASRDSPGQGKTEAFF
clone_size: .; j_call: TRBJ2-3; v_call: TRBV30; d_call: .; cdr3_nt: TGTGCCTGGGAGGCGAAACTGAGAACAGATACGCAGTATTTT; cdr3_aa: CAWEAKLRTDTQYF
clone_size: .; j_call: TRBJ2-7; v_call: TRBV6-5; d_call: TRBD2; cdr3_nt: TGTGCCAGCAAGGGCGGGGGGGGCAAGACCCACGAGCAGTACTTC; cdr3_aa: CASKGGGGKTHEQYF
clone_size: .; j_call: TRBJ1-6; v_call: TRBV2; d_call: .; cdr3_nt: TGTGCCAGCAGTGAAATACAGGCTAGCTCCTATAATTCACCCCTCCACTTT; cdr3_aa: CASSEIQASSYNSPLHF
clone_size: .; j_call: TRBJ2-5; v_call: TRBV6-5; d_call: .; cdr3_nt: TGTGCCAGCAGTTACCAAGGGGTTGGGGAGACCCAGTACTTC; cdr3_aa: CASSYQGVGETQYF
clone_size: .; j_call: TRBJ1-4; v_call: TRBV30; d_call: .; cdr3_nt: TGTGCCTGGAGTGTATACGCAGGGCCTAATGAAAAACTGTTTTTT; cdr3_aa: CAWSVYAGPNEKLFF
clone_size: .; j_call: TRBJ1-1; v_call: TRBV6-4; d_call: .; cdr3_nt: TGTGCCAGCAGTGCCCTCCCAGGGCAGAACACTGAAGCTTTCTTT; cdr3_aa: CASSALPGQNTEAFF
clone_size: .; j_call: TRBJ1-3; v_call: TRBV5-1; d_call: .; cdr3_nt: TGCGCCAGCAGCTTGGCATCATCTGGAAACACCATATATTTT; cdr3_aa: CASSLASSGNTIYF
clone_size: .; j_call: TRBJ1-1; v_call: TRBV10-3; d_call: .; cdr3_nt: TGTGCCATCGGGCGGGTAGGGACTGAAGCTTTCTTT; cdr3_aa: CAIGRVGTEAFF
clone_size: .; j_call: TRBJ2-3; v_call: TRBV4-3; d_call: TRBD2; cdr3_nt: TGCGCCAGTACGTCTAGCGGGGGGAGCACAGATACGCAGTATTTT; cdr3_aa: CASTSSGGSTDTQYF
clone_size: .; j_call: TRBJ2-7; v_call: TRBV4-3; d_call: TRBD1; cdr3_nt: TGCGCCAGCAGCCAAGATCCGGGACAGGGGGTCCACGAGCAGTACTTC; cdr3_aa: CASSQDPGQGVHEQYF
clone_size: few; j_call: TRBJ2-5; v_call: TRBV2; d_call: TRBD1; cdr3_nt: TGTGCCAGCACGGGACAGCGCCAAGAGACCCAGTACTTC; cdr3_aa: CASTGQRQETQYF
clone_size: .; j_call: TRBJ1-4; v_call: TRBV5-1; d_call: TRBD1; cdr3_nt: TGCGCCAGCAGCTTGGCCGGACAGGGTCATGAAAAACTGTTTTTT; cdr3_aa: CASSLAGQGHEKLFF
clone_size: .; j_call: TRBJ2-3; v_call: TRBV15; d_call: TRBD2; cdr3_nt: TGTGCCACCAGCAATGGCGGGGGGGCCGCAGATACGCAGTATTTT; cdr3_aa: CATSNGGGAADTQYF
clone_size: few; j_call: TRBJ2-4; v_call: TRBV30; d_call: TRBD1; cdr3_nt: TGTGCCTGGAGTCCGCAGGGGGCGGCCAAAAACATTCAGTACTTC; cdr3_aa: CAWSPQGAAKNIQYF
clone_size: .; j_call: TRBJ2-7; v_call: TRBV5-6; d_call: TRBD2; cdr3_nt: TGTGCCAGCAGCCCTAGGACTAGTTGGGGCTTGTCCTACGAGCAGTACTTC; cdr3_aa: CASSPRTSWGLSYEQYF
clone_size: .; j_call: TRBJ2-1; v_call: TRBV19; d_call: TRBD2; cdr3_nt: TGTGCCAGTAGTATAGATCTATCCGGGACTAGCGGAAGGAGGAATGAGCAGTTCTTC; cdr3_aa: CASSIDLSGTSGRRNEQFF
clone_size: .; j_call: TRBJ1-1; v_call: TRBV6-4; d_call: .; cdr3_nt: TGTGCCAGCAGTGTGGAGGACAGAGCAGAAGCTTTCTTT; cdr3_aa: CASSVEDRAEAFF
clone_size: .; j_call: TRBJ2-7; v_call: TRBV12-5; d_call: TRBD2; cdr3_nt: TGTGCTAGTGCCCCCCGGGGAGGGCCCTACGAGCAGTACTTC; cdr3_aa: CASAPRGGPYEQYF
clone_size: once; j_call: TRBJ2-2; v_call: TRBV5-8; d_call: .; cdr3_nt: TGTGCCAGCAGCGTCGGGACAACGAACACCGGGGAGCTGTTTTTT; cdr3_aa: CASSVGTTNTGELFF
clone_size: .; j_call: TRBJ2-1; v_call: TRBV6-1; d_call: .; cdr3_nt: TGTGCCACCCGAGGGGGTAACAATGAGCAGTTCTTC; cdr3_aa: CATRGGNNEQFF
clone_size: few; j_call: TRBJ1-6; v_call: TRBV7-9; d_call: TRBD1; cdr3_nt: TGTGCCAGCAGCATGGGACAGGGATTCTATAATTCACCCCTCCACTTT; cdr3_aa: CASSMGQGFYNSPLHF
clone_size: few; j_call: TRBJ2-3; v_call: TRBV4-1; d_call: .; cdr3_nt: TGCGCCAGCAGCCAAGCCAATAGGGGAGATACGCAGTATTTT; cdr3_aa: CASSQANRGDTQYF
clone_size: .; j_call: TRBJ2-5; v_call: TRBV10-2; d_call: TRBD1; cdr3_nt: TGCGCCAGCCACAGGACAGGGCAAGAGACCCAGTACTTC; cdr3_aa: CASHRTGQETQYF
clone_size: .; j_call: TRBJ2-3; v_call: TRBV19; d_call: .; cdr3_nt: TGTGCCAGTACCTCGTACGAGGGCACAGATACGCAGTATTTT; cdr3_aa: CASTSYEGTDTQYF
clone_size: .; j_call: TRBJ2-4; v_call: TRBV2; d_call: TRBD1; cdr3_nt: TGTGCCAGCGTAGGCAGGGGGCGGGTCGCAGCCAAAAACATTCAGTACTTC; cdr3_aa: CASVGRGRVAAKNIQYF
clone_size: once; j_call: TRBJ1-2; v_call: TRBV7-2; d_call: .; cdr3_nt: TGTGCCAGCAGCTTAATGTCGAGGGGCTACACCTTC; cdr3_aa: CASSLMSRGYTF
clone_size: .; j_call: TRBJ2-2; v_call: TRBV5-1; d_call: TRBD2; cdr3_nt: TGCGCCAGCAGCCCCGGGCTAGCGGGAGTGGGCACCGGGGAGCTGTTTTTT; cdr3_aa: CASSPGLAGVGTGELFF
clone_size: .; j_call: TRBJ1-2; v_call: TRBV27; d_call: TRBD1; cdr3_nt: TGTGCCAGCAGGGGACAGCACGGCTACACCTTC; cdr3_aa: CASRGQHGYTF
clone_size: .; j_call: TRBJ2-3; v_call: TRBV9; d_call: TRBD2; cdr3_nt: TGTGCCAGCAGCGTAGCCCGGCGGGGGCTAGCGGGGGGGCGCAGCACAGATACGCAGTATTTT; cdr3_aa: CASSVARRGLAGGRSTDTQYF
clone_size: once; j_call: TRBJ2-5; v_call: TRBV18; d_call: TRBD2; cdr3_nt: TGTGCCAGCTCGGTACTAGCGGGAGCCTTACAAGAGACCCAGTACTTC; cdr3_aa: CASSVLAGALQETQYF
clone_size: few; j_call: TRBJ1-2; v_call: TRBV6-4; d_call: .; cdr3_nt: TGTGCCAGCAGTGTAAACTGGGGCGGAAACTATGGCTACACCTTC; cdr3_aa: CASSVNWGGNYGYTF
clone_size: .; j_call: TRBJ1-5; v_call: TRBV7-9; d_call: .; cdr3_nt: TGTTCCAGCAGCTTAGCTGCGGGGTCTGGCAATCAGCCCCAGCATTTT; cdr3_aa: CSSSLAAGSGNQPQHF
clone_size: .; j_call: TRBJ2-3; v_call: TRBV7-2; d_call: TRBD2; cdr3_nt: TGTGCCAGCAGGATACCACTAGCGGGAGCAACGCAGTATTTT; cdr3_aa: CASRIPLAGATQYF
clone_size: .; j_call: TRBJ2-1; v_call: TRBV6-1; d_call: .; cdr3_nt: TGTGCCAGCAGTGAAGATGGGCCTAGCGACGATTACAATGAGCAGTTCTTC; cdr3_aa: CASSEDGPSDDYNEQFF
clone_size: .; j_call: TRBJ2-5; v_call: TRBV7-9; d_call: TRBD2; cdr3_nt: TGTTCCAGCAGCCCAGGACTAGCGGAGTCGCGGAAAGAGACCCAGTACTTC; cdr3_aa: CSSSPGLAESRKETQYF
clone_size: .; j_call: TRBJ2-5; v_call: TRBV6-1; d_call: .; cdr3_nt: TGTGCCAGCAGTGAAGGCGGGGTTATAGAGACCCAGTACTTC; cdr3_aa: CASSEGGVIETQYF
clone_size: .; j_call: TRBJ2-7; v_call: TRBV7-6; d_call: TRBD1; cdr3_nt: TGTGCCAGTAGACCGACAGGGATCGACGAGCAGTACTTC; cdr3_aa: CASRPTGIDEQYF
clone_size: .; j_call: TRBJ1-1; v_call: TRBV27; d_call: TRBD1; cdr3_nt: TGTGCCAGCAGGGGACAGGTTGGGACTGAAGCTTTCTTT; cdr3_aa: CASRGQVGTEAFF
clone_size: .; j_call: TRBJ2-1; v_call: TRBV6-1; d_call: .; cdr3_nt: TGTGCCAGCAGTGAAGCGCAGGACAGTTACAATGAGCAGTTCTTC; cdr3_aa: CASSEAQDSYNEQFF
clone_size: .; j_call: TRBJ2-3; v_call: TRBV27; d_call: TRBD2; cdr3_nt: TGTGCCAGCAGTTTTCCCAGCGGGGGACCCTACCGCACAGATACGCAGTATTTT; cdr3_aa: CASSFPSGGPYRTDTQYF
clone_size: .; j_call: TRBJ2-2; v_call: TRBV7-6; d_call: TRBD1; cdr3_nt: TGTGCCAGCAGCTTATATTATACGGGACTCGGACAGGGCTACACCGGGGAGCTGTTTTTT; cdr3_aa: CASSLYYTGLGQGYTGELFF
clone_size: .; j_call: TRBJ2-7; v_call: TRBV6-1; d_call: .; cdr3_nt: TGTGCCACTAGCGAGTACTACGAGCAGTACTTC; cdr3_aa: CATSEYYEQYF
clone_size: .; j_call: TRBJ2-7; v_call: TRBV29-1; d_call: .; cdr3_nt: TGCAGCGCTGGTTCGGACAACTACGAGCAGTACTTC; cdr3_aa: CSAGSDNYEQYF
clone_size: once; j_call: TRBJ2-1; v_call: TRBV6-5; d_call: TRBD2; cdr3_nt: TGTGCCAGCAGTCCCGGGGGGACCACCCCGCAGTTCTTC; cdr3_aa: CASSPGGTTPQFF